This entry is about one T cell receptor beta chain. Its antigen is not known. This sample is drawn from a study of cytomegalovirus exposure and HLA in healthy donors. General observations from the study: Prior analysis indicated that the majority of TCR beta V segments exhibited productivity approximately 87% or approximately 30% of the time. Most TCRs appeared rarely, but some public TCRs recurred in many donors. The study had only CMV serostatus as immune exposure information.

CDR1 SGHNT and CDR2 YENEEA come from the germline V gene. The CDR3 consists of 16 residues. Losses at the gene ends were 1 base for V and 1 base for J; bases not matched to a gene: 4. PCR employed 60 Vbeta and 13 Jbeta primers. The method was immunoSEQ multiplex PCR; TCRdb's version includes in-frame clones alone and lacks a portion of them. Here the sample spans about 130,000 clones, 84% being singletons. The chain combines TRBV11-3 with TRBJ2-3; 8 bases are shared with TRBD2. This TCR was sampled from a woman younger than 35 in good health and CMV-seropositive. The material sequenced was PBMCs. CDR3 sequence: CASSLGVSGGTDTQYF. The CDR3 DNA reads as TGTGCCAGCAGCTTAGGAGTTAGCGGGGGCACAGATACGCAGTATTTT.